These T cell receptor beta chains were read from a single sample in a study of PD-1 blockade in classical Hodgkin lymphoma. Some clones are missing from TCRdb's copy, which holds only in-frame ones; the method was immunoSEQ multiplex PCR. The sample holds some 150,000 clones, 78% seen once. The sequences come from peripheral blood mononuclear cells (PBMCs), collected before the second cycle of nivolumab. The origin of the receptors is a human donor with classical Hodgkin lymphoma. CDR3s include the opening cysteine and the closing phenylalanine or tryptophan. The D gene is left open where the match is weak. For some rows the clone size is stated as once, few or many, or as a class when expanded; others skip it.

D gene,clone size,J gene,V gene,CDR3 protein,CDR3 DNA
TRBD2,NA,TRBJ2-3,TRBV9,CASSVGLAGGRSTDTQYF,TGTGCCAGCAGCGTAGGACTAGCGGGGGGAAGGAGCACAGATACGCAGTATTTT
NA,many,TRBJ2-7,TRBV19,CASRKSQDSGREQYF,TGTGCCAGTAGGAAAAGCCAGGATTCGGGGCGCGAGCAGTACTTC
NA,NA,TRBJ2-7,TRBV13,CASSLVGQLSHEQYF,TGTGCCAGCAGCTTAGTTGGACAGTTGTCCCACGAGCAGTACTTC
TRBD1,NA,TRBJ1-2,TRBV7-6,CASSPFPQTGGEGYTF,TGTGCCAGCAGCCCCTTTCCCCAGACAGGGGGCGAGGGCTACACCTTC
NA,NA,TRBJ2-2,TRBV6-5,CASSYWSGGGTGELFF,TGTGCCAGCAGTTACTGGTCCGGGGGTGGCACCGGGGAGCTGTTTTTT
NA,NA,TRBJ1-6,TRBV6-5,CASSLGQIYNSPLHF,TGTGCCAGCAGTCTTGGACAGATCTATAATTCACCCCTCCACTTT
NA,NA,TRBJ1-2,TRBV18,CASSPGDGYTF,TGTGCCAGCTCACCGGGTGATGGCTACACCTTC
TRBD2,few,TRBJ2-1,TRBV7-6,CASSPSGGSYNEQFF,TGTGCCAGCAGCCCGAGCGGGGGCTCCTACAATGAGCAGTTCTTC
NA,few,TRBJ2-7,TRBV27,CASSLSASRDLYEQYF,TGTGCCAGCAGTTTATCGGCGTCCAGGGATCTCTACGAGCAGTACTTC
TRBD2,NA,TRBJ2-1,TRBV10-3,CAISVYAGGRDEQFF,TGTGCCATCAGTGTGTACGCGGGGGGCCGGGATGAGCAGTTCTTC
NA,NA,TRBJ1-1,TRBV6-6,CASSSGKNFMNTEAFF,TGTGCCAGCAGTTCCGGGAAGAACTTCATGAACACTGAAGCTTTCTTT
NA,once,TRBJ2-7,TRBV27,CASSSSDTYEQYF,TGTGCCAGCAGTAGCAGTGATACCTACGAGCAGTACTTC
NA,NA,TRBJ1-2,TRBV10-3,CAISEPLFTAGLGYTF,TGTGCCATCAGTGAGCCCCTCTTCACGGCTGGGCTTGGCTACACCTTC
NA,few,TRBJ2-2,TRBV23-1,CASRPEGASGFYTGELFF,TGCGCCAGCAGGCCAGAGGGGGCTAGCGGGTTCTACACCGGGGAGCTGTTTTTT
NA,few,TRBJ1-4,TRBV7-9,CASSFGDRTNEKLFF,TGTGCCAGCAGCTTCGGGGACCGAACTAATGAAAAACTGTTTTTT
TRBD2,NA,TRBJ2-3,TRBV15,CATEKRASGGQTDTQYF,TGTGCCACGGAGAAAAGGGCTAGCGGGGGCCAGACAGATACGCAGTATTTT
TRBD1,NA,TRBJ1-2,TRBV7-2,CASSAGTGYGYTF,TGTGCCAGCAGCGCCGGGACAGGGTATGGCTACACCTTC
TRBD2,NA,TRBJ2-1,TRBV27,CASSSALAGATYNEQFF,TGTGCCAGCAGTTCAGCCTTAGCGGGCGCAACCTACAATGAGCAGTTCTTC
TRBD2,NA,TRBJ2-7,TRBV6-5,CASSGGGESYEQYF,TGTGCCAGCAGTGGCGGGGGGGAGTCCTACGAGCAGTACTTC
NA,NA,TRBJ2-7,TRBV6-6,CASSYPESYEQYF,TGTGCCAGCAGTTACCCAGAGAGCTACGAGCAGTACTTC
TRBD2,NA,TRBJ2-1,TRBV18,CASSPRGGLAGRNEQFF,TGTGCCAGCTCACCACGTGGGGGACTAGCGGGGAGGAATGAGCAGTTCTTC
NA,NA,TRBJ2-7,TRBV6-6,CASSYGHEQYF,TGTGCCAGCAGTTACGGCCACGAGCAGTACTTC
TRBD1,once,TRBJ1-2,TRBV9,CASSVGGQGFYGYTF,TGTGCCAGCAGCGTAGGGGGACAGGGGTTCTATGGCTACACCTTC
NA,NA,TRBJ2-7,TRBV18,CASSPASGYEQYF,TGTGCCAGCTCACCGGCTTCAGGTTACGAGCAGTACTTC
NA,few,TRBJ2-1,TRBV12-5,CASGFDPLGEQFF,TGTGCTAGTGGTTTTGACCCACTAGGTGAGCAGTTCTTC
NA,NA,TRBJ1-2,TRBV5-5,CASSLGPEDGYTF,TGTGCCAGCAGCTTGGGCCCCGAAGATGGCTACACCTTC
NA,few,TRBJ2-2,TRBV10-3,CAISESISVNTGELFF,TGTGCCATCAGTGAGTCGATTAGCGTTAACACCGGGGAGCTGTTTTTT
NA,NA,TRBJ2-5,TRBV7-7,CASSLAGKETQYF,TGTGCTAGCAGCTTAGCAGGGAAAGAGACCCAGTACTTC
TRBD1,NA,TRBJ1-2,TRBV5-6,CASSLKDRANYGYTF,TGTGCCAGCAGCTTGAAGGACAGGGCTAACTATGGCTACACCTTC
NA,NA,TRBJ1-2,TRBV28,CASTTTFMSYTF,TGTGCCAGCACCACGACTTTTATGAGCTACACCTTC
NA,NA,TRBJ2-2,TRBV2,CASRRGRENTGELFF,TGTGCCAGCAGACGTGGCAGGGAGAACACCGGGGAGCTGTTTTTT
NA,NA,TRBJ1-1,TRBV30,CAWSTGLGEAFF,TGTGCCTGGAGCACGGGTTTAGGTGAAGCTTTCTTT
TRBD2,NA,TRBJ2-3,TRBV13,CASSRTSGRASTDTQYF,TGTGCCAGCAGCCGGACTAGCGGGAGGGCTAGCACAGATACGCAGTATTTT
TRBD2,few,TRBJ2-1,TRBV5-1,CASGLAGVNNEQFF,TGCGCCAGCGGACTAGCGGGGGTCAACAATGAGCAGTTCTTC
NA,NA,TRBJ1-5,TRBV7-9,CASTPGQLNQPQHF,TGTGCCAGCACCCCGGGGCAGCTTAATCAGCCCCAGCATTTT
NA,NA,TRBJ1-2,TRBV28,CASSLGPINYGYTF,TGTGCCAGCAGTTTGGGCCCGATTAACTATGGCTACACCTTC
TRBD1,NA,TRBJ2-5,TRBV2,CASRPRGLVETQYF,TGTGCCAGCAGACCCAGGGGGCTTGTTGAGACCCAGTACTTC
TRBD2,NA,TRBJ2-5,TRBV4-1,CASSQGVASGGPQETQYF,TGCGCCAGCAGCCAAGGGGTCGCGAGCGGGGGACCACAAGAGACCCAGTACTTC
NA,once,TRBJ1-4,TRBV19,CASSQMTAINEKLFF,TGTGCCAGTAGTCAAATGACGGCTATTAATGAAAAACTGTTTTTT
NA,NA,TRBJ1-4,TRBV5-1,CASSLGPNEKLFF,TGCGCCAGCAGCTTGGGGCCCAATGAAAAACTGTTTTTT
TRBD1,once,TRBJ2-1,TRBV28,CASSRRQGSYNEQFF,TGTGCCAGCAGTCGCCGACAGGGATCCTACAATGAGCAGTTCTTC
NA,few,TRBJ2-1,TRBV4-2,CASSPASGSSYNEQFF,TGTGCCAGCAGCCCGGCAAGCGGTAGCTCCTACAATGAGCAGTTCTTC
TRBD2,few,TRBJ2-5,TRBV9,CASSVVPSGSEETQYF,TGTGCCAGCAGCGTAGTCCCTAGCGGGAGTGAGGAGACCCAGTACTTC
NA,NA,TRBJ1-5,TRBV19,CASSIDGAELGQPQHF,TGTGCCAGTAGTATAGATGGAGCTGAATTAGGACAGCCCCAGCATTTT
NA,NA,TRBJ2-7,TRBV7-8,CASSLAPRQVYEQYF,TGTGCCAGCAGCTTAGCCCCCCGACAGGTCTACGAGCAGTACTTC
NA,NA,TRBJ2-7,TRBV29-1,CSARTLTYEQYF,TGCAGCGCCCGGACACTGACCTACGAGCAGTACTTC
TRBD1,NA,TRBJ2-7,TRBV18,CASSLDRVSYEQYF,TGTGCCAGCTCACTGGACAGGGTCTCCTACGAGCAGTACTTC
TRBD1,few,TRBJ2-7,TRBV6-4,CASRSGTGSYEQYF,TGTGCCAGCAGATCCGGGACAGGGTCCTACGAGCAGTACTTC
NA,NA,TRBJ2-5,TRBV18,CASSLGWEETQYF,TGTGCCAGCTCACTCGGGTGGGAAGAGACCCAGTACTTC
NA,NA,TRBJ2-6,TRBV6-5,CASTPLAGANVLTF,TGTGCCAGCACTCCACTAGCTGGGGCCAACGTCCTGACTTTC
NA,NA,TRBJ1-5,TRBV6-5,CASSYSIRVDQPQHF,TGTGCCAGCAGTTACTCGATCAGGGTGGATCAGCCCCAGCATTTT
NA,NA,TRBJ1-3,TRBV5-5,CASSLGSGSGNTIYF,TGTGCCAGCAGCTTGGGTTCAGGGTCTGGAAACACCATATATTTT
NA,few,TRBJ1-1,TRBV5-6,CASSQQVWGNTEAFF,TGTGCCAGCAGCCAACAGGTTTGGGGGAACACTGAAGCTTTCTTT
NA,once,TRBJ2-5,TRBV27,CASSPDRGQETQYF,TGTGCCAGCAGTCCAGACCGAGGCCAAGAGACCCAGTACTTC
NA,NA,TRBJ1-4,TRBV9,CASSVGPDEKLFF,TGTGCCAGCAGCGTAGGGCCAGATGAAAAACTGTTTTTT